This TCR beta chain was sequenced for a study of alternative splicing in chronic myeloid leukemia remission (dated by TCRdb to the early 2020s). General notes on the study: Remission specimens from the trials were collected at major or complete molecular response, at 12 or 24 months of TKI therapy. The female/male split was 11/5 for diagnosis samples, 8/3 for remission samples and 2/4 for controls. About 9 diagnostic specimens, together with matched remission specimens, were obtained from the RESIST (imatinib), ENESTxtnd (nilotinib) and PINNACLE (nilotinib plus pegylated interferon) trials. The median age was about 50 years at diagnosis and about 60 at remission, while healthy controls had a median age of about 35. Nine CML samples, seven diagnostic and two matched remission, were obtained from the French Persistem study. For diagnosis, remission and control samples alike, total RNA was extracted from peripheral blood mononuclear cells using Trizol. Peripheral blood from chronic-phase CML patients at diagnosis and remission was profiled by RNA sequencing and compared with healthy donors. Total leukocytes from peripheral blood collected in EDTA were used as the trial diagnostic specimens.

In the paper's terms, the time point label means: major or complete molecular response after front-line TKI therapy. The patient cohort comprised sixteen CML patients, with matched post-remission samples retrieved for a subset of them. The library was produced with bulk RNA-seq. The TruSeq Stranded RNA sample prep kit was used to generate libraries of poly-A-enriched mRNA from an input of roughly 0.9 ug total RNA. Paired-end sequencing was carried out on a HiSeq 2500, and each sample was sequenced in triplicate. RNA-seq read length was 125 nucleotides per mate. The source study handled its data this way. Reads were trimmed and aligned to hg38 using STAR v2.7, and quality control was done with FASTQC, RSeQC and multiqc. Salmon 0.14.1 was used to quantify gene expression levels as transcripts per million (TPM). Principal component analysis suggested that trial, library batch, sequencing batch, treatment regimen and sex did not drive transcriptomic profiles. TCRdb reprocessed the sequencing reads and holds a single record per CDR3 protein sequence, with no DNA. TCRdb's processing, not the authors' own work, is the source of the V and J calls. The sample records approximately 140 distinct CDR3 sequences, roughly 96% of which are singletons. The top ten constitute 11% of the sample.

Concerning this clonotype itself: Its antigen remains undetermined.

From a lookup of the germline V gene, CDR1 and CDR2 are SQVTM and ANQGSEA. The CDR3 measures 13 amino acids from cysteine to phenylalanine. No DNA sequence was recorded. The investigation overall reported the following: At remission, blood cell composition had been reconfigured so that it resembled normal controls enriched in lymphoid cells. Blood cell composition varied strongly between timepoints, moving from enrichment of myeloid progenitors at diagnosis to enrichment of mature lymphoid cells at remission.

This specimen consisted of PBMCs or total blood leukocytes (not recorded which), obtained during remission. The clonotype comes from an adult with chronic myeloid leukemia. The chain is made from TRBV29-1 and TRBJ2-1. The CDR3 protein: CSVIVPPHNEQFF.